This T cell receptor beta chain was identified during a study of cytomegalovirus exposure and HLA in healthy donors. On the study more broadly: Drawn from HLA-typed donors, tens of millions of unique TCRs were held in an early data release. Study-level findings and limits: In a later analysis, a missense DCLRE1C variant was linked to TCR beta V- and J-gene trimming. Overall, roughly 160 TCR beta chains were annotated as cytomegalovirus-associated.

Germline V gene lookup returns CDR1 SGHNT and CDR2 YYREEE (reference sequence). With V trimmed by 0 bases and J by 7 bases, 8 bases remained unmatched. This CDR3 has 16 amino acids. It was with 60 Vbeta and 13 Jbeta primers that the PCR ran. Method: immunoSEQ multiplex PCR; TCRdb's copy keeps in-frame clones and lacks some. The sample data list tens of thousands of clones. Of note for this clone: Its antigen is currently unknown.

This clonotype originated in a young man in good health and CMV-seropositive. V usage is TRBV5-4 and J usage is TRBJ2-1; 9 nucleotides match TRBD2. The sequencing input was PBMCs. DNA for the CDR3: TGTGCCAGCAGCTTGGGGGGCGGGAGGGCCTGGAATGAGCAGTTCTTC. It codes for CASSLGGGRAWNEQFF.